One T cell receptor (beta chain) is described in this entry. Its antigen is unknown. This sample was taken from a study of T cells after yellow fever vaccination. Study-level findings and limits: One caveat is that FACS-sorted repertoires could contain abundant clonotypes contaminating from the bulk population.

CDR3 size: 15 residues. V lost 1 base, J lost 7 bases, and 17 bases lay in between. Germline CDR1 reads SGHRS; CDR2 reads YFSETQ. Making TCR cDNA involved 5'RACE template switching, which added UMIs and a universal primer site. TCRdb re-analysed the 5' RACE reads in MiXCR, keeping a single row per CDR3 protein. The sample lists under 500,000 distinct CDR3 sequences, around 20% occurring once. The source material was PBMCs, sampled before the yellow fever booster vaccination. The sequence was collected from a man aged 18-30 years who received the YFV17D yellow fever vaccine. The chain links TRBV5-1 to TRBJ2-5, with D maybe TRBD2 (5 bases). The CDR3 DNA follows: TGCGCCAGCAGCTTGATAAGTGGCGGGTCGGGGACCCAGTACTTC. Its protein is CASSLISGGSGTQYF. The full variable domain, completed using reference TRBV5-1 and TRBJ2-5, is KAGVTQTPRYLIKTRGQQVTLSCSPISGHRSVSWYQQTPGQGLQFLFEYFSETQRNKGNFPGRFSGRQFSNSRSEMNVSTLELGDSALYLCASSLISGGSGTQYFGPGTRLLVL.